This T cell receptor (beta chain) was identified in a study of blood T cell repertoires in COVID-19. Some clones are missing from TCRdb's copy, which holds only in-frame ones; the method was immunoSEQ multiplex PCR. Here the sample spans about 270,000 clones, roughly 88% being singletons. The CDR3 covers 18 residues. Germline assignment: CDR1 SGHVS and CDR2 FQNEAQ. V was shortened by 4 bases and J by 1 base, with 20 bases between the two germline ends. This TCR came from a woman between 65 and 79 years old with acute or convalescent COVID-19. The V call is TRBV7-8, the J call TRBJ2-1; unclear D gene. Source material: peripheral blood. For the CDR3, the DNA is TGTGCCAGCAGCTCCATTTCCAGTGCGGCGAAATCCTACAATGAGCAGTTCTTC. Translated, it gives CASSSISSAAKSYNEQFF.